This T cell receptor (beta chain) was documented in a study of breast tumors, draining lymph nodes, adjacent tissues. Study-wide results and caveats: Data only fit, rather than demonstrated, lymph node origin of most tumor T cells. Tumors had less TCR diversity than lymph nodes, more than nontumor tissue. The data were judged consistent with most tumor T cells coming from lymph node and expanding in tumor. Compared with basal-like, luminal-like tumors shared significantly more repertoire with nontumor tissue.

Germline-derived CDR1 and CDR2 are MDHEN and SYDVKM. Trimming shortened V by 3 bases and J by 9 bases, and 20 bases separated the two germline ends. The CDR3 spans 15 residues. The lymph nodes were axillary draining lymph nodes from breast cancer patients. In the case of this clonotype: No antigen is known for it. A read error may explain this, as a much larger clone is one base away.

TCRdb ran MiXCR on the multiplex PCR reads and lists one entry per CDR3 protein. The sample yields approximately 150,000 distinct CDR3 sequences, about 33% seen once. The sequenced sample was axillary lymph node tissue. This receptor was obtained from a female donor with breast cancer. Some clones in this sample may be carry-over from other donors' samples. The chain carries TRBV28 and TRBJ2-5, with a possible D match to TRBD1 (5 bases). The CDR3 is CASSLGYVGVEAQYF. CDR3 nucleotides: TGTGCCAGCAGTTTGGGTTATGTAGGGGTCGAGGCCCAGTACTTC.